Detailed here is one TCR beta chain. Only a few counts were recorded for this clonotype. What this receptor recognizes is not known. No clone much larger than this one lies a single base away; base qualities are absent. Receptor amplification or capture employed RT-PCR. The listed sequencing device is Illumina HiSeq 2500. Through fastp at Q25 and MiXCR, TCRdb rebuilt clones from the public reads, retaining in-frame beta chains. Rows are combined by CDR3 protein, so each entry shows the most common genes and DNA. This sample gives hundreds of thousands of distinct CDR3 sequences in total; roughly 9.8% of them show up just once. The ten largest account for roughly 12% of the sample. The source of the sample is a study of response to subunit inactivated influenza vaccine (dated by TCRdb to the late 2010s). About the investigation overall: Deep quantitative profiling of the T cell receptor repertoire was used in the study to follow responses to a trivalent subunit inactivated influenza vaccine.

Trimming takes 5 bases off V and 0 bases off J; junction bases not matched to a gene: 8. The CDR3 measures 15 amino acids from cysteine to phenylalanine. The kept DNA is CDR3 alone, 45 bases in frame from the first base. CDR1 and CDR2, per the germline V gene (reference sequence), are DFQATT and SNEGSKA. Beyond this particular receptor, the publication reports: The authors proposed that each seasonal influenza vaccination may bring in only a limited number of new T cells.

Per the publication, the time point label means: 45 days after influenza vaccine administration. This clonotype originated in a man over 45 who received an inactivated influenza vaccine. Donor details come from another sample of the same person, matched by shared clones. The chain is encoded by TRBV20-1 joined to TRBJ2-3; TRBD2 fits 7 bases in the junction. The sample consisted of PBMCs from blood, taken 40 to 50 days after vaccination. The sequenced DNA: TGCAGTGCTGAGAGGCCCGGGGGGAGCACAGATACGCAGTATTTT. This yields the protein CSAERPGGSTDTQYF.